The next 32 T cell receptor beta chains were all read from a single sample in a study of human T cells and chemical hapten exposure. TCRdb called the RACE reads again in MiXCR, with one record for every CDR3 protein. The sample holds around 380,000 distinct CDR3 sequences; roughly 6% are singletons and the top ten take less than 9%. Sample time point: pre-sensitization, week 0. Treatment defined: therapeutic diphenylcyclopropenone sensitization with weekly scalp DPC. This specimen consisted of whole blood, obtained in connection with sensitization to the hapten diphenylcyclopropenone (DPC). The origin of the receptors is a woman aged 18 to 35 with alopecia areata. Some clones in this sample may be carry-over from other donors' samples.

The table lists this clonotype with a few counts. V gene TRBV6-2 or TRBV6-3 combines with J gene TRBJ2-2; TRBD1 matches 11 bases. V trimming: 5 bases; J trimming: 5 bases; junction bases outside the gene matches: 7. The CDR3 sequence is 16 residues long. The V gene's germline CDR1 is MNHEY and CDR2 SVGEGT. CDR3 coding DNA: TGTGCCAGCAGTAACGGACAGGGGGCCGTGACCGGGGAGCTGTTTTTT. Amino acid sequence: CASSNGQGAVTGELFF.

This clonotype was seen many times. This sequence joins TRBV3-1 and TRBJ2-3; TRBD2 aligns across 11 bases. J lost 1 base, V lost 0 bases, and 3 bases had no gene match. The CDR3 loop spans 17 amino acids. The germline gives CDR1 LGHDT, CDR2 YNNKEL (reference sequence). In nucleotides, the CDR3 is TGTGCCAGCAGCCAAGATTTTAGCGGGGGGGGCACAGATACGCAGTATTTT. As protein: CASSQDFSGGGTDTQYF.

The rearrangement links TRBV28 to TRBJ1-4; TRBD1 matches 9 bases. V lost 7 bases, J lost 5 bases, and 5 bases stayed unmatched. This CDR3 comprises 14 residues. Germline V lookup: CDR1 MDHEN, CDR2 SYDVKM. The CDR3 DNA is TGTGCCAGCACCGACAGGGGGGCGAATGAAAAACTGTTTTTT. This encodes CASTDRGANEKLFF.

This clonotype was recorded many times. CDR3 DNA sequence: TGTGCCAGCAGTGGTGGAGCGGGGGCCGCCACAGATACGCAGTATTTT. It codes for CASSGGAGAATDTQYF. This chain joins TRBV6-4 and TRBJ2-3; the match to TRBD2 covers 8 bases. V lost 4 bases to trimming and J lost 2 bases; unmatched junction nucleotides: 8. Per germline, CDR1 MRHNA and CDR2 SNTAGT. CDR3 length: 16 amino acids.

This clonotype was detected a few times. The CDR3 sequence is CASRPFVYTEAFF. As DNA, the CDR3 is TGTGCCAGCAGACCTTTTGTTTACACTGAAGCTTTCTTT. The rearrangement joins TRBV6-2 or TRBV6-3 to TRBJ1-1; D call uncertain. The CDR3 is 13 amino acids. Trimming shortened V by 6 bases and J by 3 bases, and 11 bases separated the two germline ends. From germline, CDR1 is MNHEY and CDR2 SVGEGT.

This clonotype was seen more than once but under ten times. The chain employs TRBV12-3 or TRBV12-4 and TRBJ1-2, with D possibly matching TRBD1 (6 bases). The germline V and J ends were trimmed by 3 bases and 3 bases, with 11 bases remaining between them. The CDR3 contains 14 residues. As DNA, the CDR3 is TGTGCCAGCAGTTTGTCCCAGGGGCACTATGGCTACACCTTC. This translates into CASSLSQGHYGYTF.

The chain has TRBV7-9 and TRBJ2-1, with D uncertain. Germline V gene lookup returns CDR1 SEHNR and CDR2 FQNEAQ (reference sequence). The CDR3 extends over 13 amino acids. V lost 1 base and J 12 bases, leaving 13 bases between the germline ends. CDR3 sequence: CASSLGQDGGQFF. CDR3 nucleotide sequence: TGTGCCAGCAGCTTAGGCCAGGATGGCGGGCAGTTCTTC.

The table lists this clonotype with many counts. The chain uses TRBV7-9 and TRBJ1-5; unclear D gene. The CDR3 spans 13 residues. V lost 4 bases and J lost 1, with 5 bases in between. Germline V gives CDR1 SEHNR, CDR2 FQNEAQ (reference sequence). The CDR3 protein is CASSSRSNQPQHF. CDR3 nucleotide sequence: TGTGCCAGCAGCTCACGGAGCAATCAGCCCCAGCATTTT.

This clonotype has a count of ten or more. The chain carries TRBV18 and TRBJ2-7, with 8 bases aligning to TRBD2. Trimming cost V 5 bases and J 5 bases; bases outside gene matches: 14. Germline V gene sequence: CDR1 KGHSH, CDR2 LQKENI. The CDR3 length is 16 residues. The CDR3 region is CASSSPWGGGTNEQYF. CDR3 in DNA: TGTGCCAGCTCATCCCCTTGGGGCGGGGGGACTAACGAGCAGTACTTC. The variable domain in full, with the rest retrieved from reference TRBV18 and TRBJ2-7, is NAGVMQNPRHLVRRRGQEARLRCSPMKGHSHVYWYRQLPEEGLKFMVYLQKENIIDESGMPKERFSAEFPKEGPSILRIQQVVRGDSAAYFCASSSPWGGGTNEQYFGPGTRLTVT.

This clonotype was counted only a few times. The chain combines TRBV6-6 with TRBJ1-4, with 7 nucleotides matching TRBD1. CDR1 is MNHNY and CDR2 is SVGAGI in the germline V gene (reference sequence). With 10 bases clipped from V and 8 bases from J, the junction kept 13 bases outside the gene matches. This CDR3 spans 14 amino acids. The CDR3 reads CATRRTDRSEKLFF. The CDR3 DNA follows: TGTGCCACCCGCCGTACGGACAGGAGCGAAAAACTGTTTTTT.

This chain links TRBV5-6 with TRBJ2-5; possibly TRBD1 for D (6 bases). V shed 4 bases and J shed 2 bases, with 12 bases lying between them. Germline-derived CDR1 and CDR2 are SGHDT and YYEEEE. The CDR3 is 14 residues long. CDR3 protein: CASSVSTGQETQYF. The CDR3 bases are TGTGCCAGCAGCGTAAGCACAGGGCAAGAGACCCAGTACTTC.

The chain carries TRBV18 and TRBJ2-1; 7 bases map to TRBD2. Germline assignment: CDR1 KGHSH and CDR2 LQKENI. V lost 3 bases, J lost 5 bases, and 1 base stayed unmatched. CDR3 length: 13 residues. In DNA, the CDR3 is TGTGCCAGCTCACCCGGACTAGACAATGAGCAGTTCTTC. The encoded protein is CASSPGLDNEQFF.

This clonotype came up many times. In DNA, the CDR3 is TGTGCCAGCTCACCACCTGGCGGCACTGAAGCTTTCTTT. Translating gives CASSPPGGTEAFF. The chain recombines TRBV18 with TRBJ1-1; D is uncertain. V shed 0 bases and J shed 4 bases, with 6 bases lying between them. This CDR3 is built from 13 residues. Germline lookup yields CDR1 KGHSH and CDR2 LQKENI.

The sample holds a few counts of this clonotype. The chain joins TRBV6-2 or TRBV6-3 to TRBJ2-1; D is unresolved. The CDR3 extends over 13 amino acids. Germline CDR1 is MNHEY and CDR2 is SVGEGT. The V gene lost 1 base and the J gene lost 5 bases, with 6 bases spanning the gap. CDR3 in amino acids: CASSYLGNNEQFF. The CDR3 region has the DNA TGTGCCAGCAGTTACTTGGGGAACAATGAGCAGTTCTTC.

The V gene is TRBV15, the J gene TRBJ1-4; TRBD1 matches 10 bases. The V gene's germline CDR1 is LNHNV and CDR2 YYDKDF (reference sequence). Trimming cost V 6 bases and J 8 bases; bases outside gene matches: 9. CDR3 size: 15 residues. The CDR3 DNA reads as TGTGCCACCAGATTTGACCGGGACAGGGGCGAAAAACTGTTTTTT. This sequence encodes CATRFDRDRGEKLFF.

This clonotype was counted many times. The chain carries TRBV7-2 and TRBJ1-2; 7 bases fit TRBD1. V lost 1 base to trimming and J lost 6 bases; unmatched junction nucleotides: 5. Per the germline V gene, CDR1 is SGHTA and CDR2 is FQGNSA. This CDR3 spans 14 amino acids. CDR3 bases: TGTGCCAGCAGCTTAGTGAGGGGGCCTAATGGCTACACCTTC. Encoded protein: CASSLVRGPNGYTF.

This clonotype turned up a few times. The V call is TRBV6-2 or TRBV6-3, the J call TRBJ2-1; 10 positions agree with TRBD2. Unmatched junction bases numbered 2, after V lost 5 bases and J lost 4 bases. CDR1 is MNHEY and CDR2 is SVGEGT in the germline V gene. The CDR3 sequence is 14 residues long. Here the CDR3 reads CASSASGGYNEQFF. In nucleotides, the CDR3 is TGTGCCAGCAGTGCTAGCGGGGGTTACAATGAGCAGTTCTTC.

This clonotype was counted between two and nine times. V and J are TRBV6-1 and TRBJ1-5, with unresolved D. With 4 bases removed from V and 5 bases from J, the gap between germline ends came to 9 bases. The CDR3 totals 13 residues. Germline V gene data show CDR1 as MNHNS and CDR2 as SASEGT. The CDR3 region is CASSAGRDQPQHF. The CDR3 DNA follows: TGTGCCAGCAGTGCTGGTAGGGATCAGCCCCAGCATTTT.

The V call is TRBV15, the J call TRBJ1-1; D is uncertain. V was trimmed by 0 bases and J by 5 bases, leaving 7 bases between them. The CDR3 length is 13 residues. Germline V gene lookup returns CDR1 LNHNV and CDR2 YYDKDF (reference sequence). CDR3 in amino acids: CATSREWGTEAFF. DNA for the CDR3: TGTGCCACCAGCAGAGAGTGGGGAACTGAAGCTTTCTTT. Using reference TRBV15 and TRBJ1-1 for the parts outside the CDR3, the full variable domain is DAMVIQNPRYQVTQFGKPVTLSCSQTLNHNVMYWYQQKSSQAPKLLFHYYDKDFNNEADTPDNFQSRRPNTSFCFLDIRSPGLGDTAMYLCATSREWGTEAFFGQGTRLTVV.

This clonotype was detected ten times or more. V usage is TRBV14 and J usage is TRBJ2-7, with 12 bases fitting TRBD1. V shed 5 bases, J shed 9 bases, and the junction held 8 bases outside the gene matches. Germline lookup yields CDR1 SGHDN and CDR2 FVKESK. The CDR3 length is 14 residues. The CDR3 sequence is CASSSRDRGLGQYF. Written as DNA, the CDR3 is TGTGCCAGCAGCTCCCGGGACAGGGGGCTCGGGCAGTACTTC.

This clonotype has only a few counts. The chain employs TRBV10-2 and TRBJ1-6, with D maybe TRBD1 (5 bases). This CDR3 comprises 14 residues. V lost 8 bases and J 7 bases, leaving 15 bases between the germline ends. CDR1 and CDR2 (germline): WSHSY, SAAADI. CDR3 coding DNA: TGCGCCAGCGGGGAAGGGACGGGGAATTCACCCCTCCACTTT. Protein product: CASGEGTGNSPLHF.

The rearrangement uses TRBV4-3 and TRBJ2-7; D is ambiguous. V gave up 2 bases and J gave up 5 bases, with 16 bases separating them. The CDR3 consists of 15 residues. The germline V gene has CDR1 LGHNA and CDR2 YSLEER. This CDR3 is CASSQRAGVYHEQYF. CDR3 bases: TGCGCCAGCAGCCAACGGGCTGGGGTTTACCACGAGCAGTACTTC.

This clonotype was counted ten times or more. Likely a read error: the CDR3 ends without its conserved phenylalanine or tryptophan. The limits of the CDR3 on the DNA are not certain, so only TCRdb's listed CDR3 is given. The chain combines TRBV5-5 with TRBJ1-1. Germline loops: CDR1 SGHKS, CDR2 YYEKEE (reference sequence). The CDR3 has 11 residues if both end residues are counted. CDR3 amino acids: CASSLDSLRAI.

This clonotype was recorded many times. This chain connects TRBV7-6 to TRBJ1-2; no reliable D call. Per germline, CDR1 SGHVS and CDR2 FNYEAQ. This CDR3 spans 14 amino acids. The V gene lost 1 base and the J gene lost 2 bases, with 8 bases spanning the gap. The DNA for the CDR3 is TGTGCCAGCAGCTTAGGCACGGGAAACTATGGCTACACCTTC. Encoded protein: CASSLGTGNYGYTF. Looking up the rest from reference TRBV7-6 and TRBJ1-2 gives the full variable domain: GAGVSQSPRYKVTKRGQDVALRCDPISGHVSLYWYRQALGQGPEFLTYFNYEAQQDKSGLPNDRFSAERPEGSISTLTIQRTEQRDSAMYRCASSLGTGNYGYTFGSGTRLTVV.

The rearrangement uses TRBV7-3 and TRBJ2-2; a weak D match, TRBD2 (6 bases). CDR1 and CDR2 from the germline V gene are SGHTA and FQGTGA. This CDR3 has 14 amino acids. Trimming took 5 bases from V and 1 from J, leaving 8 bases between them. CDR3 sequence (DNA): TGTGCCAGCAGCATTAGCGGGAACACCGGGGAGCTGTTTTTT. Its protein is CASSISGNTGELFF.

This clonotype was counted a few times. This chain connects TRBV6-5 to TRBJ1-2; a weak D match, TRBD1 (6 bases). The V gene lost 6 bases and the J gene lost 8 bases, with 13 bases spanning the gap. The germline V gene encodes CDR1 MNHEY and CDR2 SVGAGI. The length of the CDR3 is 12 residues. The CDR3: CASSLNRVGYTF. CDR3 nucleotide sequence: TGTGCCAGCAGCTTAAACAGGGTCGGCTACACCTTC.

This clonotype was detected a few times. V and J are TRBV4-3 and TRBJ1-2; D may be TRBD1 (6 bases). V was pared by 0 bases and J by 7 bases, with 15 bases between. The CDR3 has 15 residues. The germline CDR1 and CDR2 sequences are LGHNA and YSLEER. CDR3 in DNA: TGCGCCAGCAGCCAAGATACGAGGGGGTCAGGTGGCTACACCTTC. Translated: CASSQDTRGSGGYTF.

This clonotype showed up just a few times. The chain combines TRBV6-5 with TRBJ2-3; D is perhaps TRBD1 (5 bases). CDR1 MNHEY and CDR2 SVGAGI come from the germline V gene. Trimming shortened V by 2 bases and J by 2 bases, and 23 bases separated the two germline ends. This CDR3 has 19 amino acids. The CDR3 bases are TGTGCCAGCAGTTACCCCCCAAACCCAGGGTCCACACACACAGATACGCAGTATTTT. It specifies CASSYPPNPGSTHTDTQYF.

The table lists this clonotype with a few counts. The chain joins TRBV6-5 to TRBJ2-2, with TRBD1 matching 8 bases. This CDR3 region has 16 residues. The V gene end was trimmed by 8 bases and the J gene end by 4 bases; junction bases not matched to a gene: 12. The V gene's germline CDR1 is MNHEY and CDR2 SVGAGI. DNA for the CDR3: TGTGCCAGCGGGAGTCTTGGGACAGGCGGCACCGGGGAGCTGTTTTTT. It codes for CASGSLGTGGTGELFF.

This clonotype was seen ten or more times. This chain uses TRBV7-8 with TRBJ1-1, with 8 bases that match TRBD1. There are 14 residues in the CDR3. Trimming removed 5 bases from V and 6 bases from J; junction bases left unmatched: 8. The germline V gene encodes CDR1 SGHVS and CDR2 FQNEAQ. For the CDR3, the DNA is TGTGCCAGCAGCCCGACAGGGGAAACGCCTGAAGCTTTCTTT. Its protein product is CASSPTGETPEAFF.

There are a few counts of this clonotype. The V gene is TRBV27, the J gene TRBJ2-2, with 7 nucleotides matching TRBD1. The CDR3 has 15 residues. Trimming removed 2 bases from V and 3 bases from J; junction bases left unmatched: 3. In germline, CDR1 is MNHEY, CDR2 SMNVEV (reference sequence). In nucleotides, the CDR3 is TGTGCCAGCAGTTTAAGGGGACAGTACACCGGGGAGCTGTTTTTT. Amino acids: CASSLRGQYTGELFF.

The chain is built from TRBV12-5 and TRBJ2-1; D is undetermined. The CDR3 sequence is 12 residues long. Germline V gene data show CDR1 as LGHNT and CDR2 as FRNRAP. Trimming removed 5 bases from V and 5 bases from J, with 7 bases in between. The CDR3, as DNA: TGTGCTAGTGGTCCGTCCCACAATGAGCAGTTCTTC. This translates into CASGPSHNEQFF.